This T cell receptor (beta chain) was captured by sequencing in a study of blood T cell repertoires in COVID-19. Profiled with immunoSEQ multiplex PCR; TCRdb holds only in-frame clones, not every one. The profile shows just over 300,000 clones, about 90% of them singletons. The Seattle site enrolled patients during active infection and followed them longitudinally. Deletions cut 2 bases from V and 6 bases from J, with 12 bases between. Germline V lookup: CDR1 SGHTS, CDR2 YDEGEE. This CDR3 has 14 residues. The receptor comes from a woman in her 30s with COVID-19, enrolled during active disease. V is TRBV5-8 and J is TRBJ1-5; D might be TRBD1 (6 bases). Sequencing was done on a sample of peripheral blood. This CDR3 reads CASSFNRDAQPQHF. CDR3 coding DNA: TGTGCCAGCAGCTTCAACAGGGACGCTCAGCCCCAGCATTTT.